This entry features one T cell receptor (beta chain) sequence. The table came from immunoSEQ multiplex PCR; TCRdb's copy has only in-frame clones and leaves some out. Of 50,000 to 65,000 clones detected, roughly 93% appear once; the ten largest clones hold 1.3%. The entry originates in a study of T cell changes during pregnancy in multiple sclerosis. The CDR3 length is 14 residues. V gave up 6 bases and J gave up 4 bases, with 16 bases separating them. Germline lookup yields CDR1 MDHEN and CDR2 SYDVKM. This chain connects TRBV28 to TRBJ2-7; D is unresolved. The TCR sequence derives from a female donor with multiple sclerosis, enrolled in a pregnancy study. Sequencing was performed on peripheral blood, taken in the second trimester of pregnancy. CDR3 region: CASRTSGSMYEQYF. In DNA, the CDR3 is TGTGCCAGCAGAACCTCGGGTAGCATGTACGAGCAGTACTTC.